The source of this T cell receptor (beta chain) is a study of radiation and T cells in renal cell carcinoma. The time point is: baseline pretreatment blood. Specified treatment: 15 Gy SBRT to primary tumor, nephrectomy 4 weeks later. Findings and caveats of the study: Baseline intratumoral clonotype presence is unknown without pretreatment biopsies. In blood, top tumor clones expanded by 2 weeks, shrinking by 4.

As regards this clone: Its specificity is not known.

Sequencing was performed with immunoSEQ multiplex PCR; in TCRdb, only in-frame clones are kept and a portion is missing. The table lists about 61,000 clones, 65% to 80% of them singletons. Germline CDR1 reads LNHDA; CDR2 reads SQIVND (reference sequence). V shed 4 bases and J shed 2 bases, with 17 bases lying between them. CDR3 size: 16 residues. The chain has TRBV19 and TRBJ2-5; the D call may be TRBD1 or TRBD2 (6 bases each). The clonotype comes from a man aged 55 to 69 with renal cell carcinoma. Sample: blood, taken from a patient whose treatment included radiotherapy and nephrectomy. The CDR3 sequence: CASSTIRGGGQETQYF. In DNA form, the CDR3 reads TGTGCCAGTAGTACGATACGAGGGGGAGGACAAGAGACCCAGTACTTC.